This T cell receptor beta chain was obtained from a study of CD8 T cells in ankylosing spondylitis. Study-wide results and caveats: Researchers report that disease-linked clones proved CD8+ and relatively rare in peripheral blood. What appeared characteristic of ankylosing spondylitis blood was a TCR beta motif of eight or nine highly homologous variants. There was reportedly significant enrichment of clones that were disease-linked in matched ankylosing spondylitis synovial fluid. Both synovial fluid and blood in reactive arthritis had previously been reported to carry some motif variants.

This clonotype turned up a few times. Its antigen is unidentified. Making the TCR beta libraries involved quantitative 5'-RACE with molecular barcodes. TCRdb recomputed calls from the 5' RACE reads with MiXCR, one row per CDR3 protein. The sample consists of roughly 670,000 distinct CDR3 sequences, around 20% of them appearing once. This CDR3 contains 13 residues. Trimming shortened V by 6 bases and J by 1 base, and 9 bases separated the two germline ends. Germline CDR1 and CDR2: KGHSH and LQKENI. The chain recombines TRBV18 with TRBJ1-1; D not resolved. Sequencing input: blood, either unsorted or a sorted T cell fraction (not recorded which). The receptor was derived from a male donor with ankylosing spondylitis. CDR3 nucleotides: TGTGCCAGCTCCCCCGAGAGGAACACTGAAGCTTTCTTT. Its protein is CASSPERNTEAFF.